The sequence of this TCR beta chain was determined in a study of T cells in Graves' hyperthyroidism and ophthalmopathy. The wider study: Specimen type is peripheral blood, collected at initial diagnosis prior to any treatment.

Regarding this clonotype: Its antigen is unidentified. A single base separates this from a much larger clone, so it may be a read error.

Notes on the study in general: A model of 13 V-J pairs discriminated ophthalmopathy from stable hyperthyroidism.

At least 3 on the Clinical Activity Score was recorded for ophthalmopathy patients, who also had NOSPECS grade at least 4 and duration under 3 months. Each diagnosis drew on symptoms, thyroxine, TRAb, thyroid ultrasound and orbital computed tomography findings. Germline CDR1 is MDHEN and CDR2 is SYDVKM. This CDR3 region has 14 residues. V was clipped by 6 bases and J by 6 bases; unmatched bases: 7. What was amplified from RNA transcripts were TCR beta CDR3 regions. First-round RT-PCR with HTBI primers amplified the TCR CDR3 region. TCRdb passed the multiplex PCR reads through MiXCR, listing each CDR3 protein once. The sample includes 500,000 to 800,000 distinct CDR3 sequences, around 15% of them seen just once.

The sample consisted of blood. The receptor comes from a woman between 50 and 59 years old with Graves' ophthalmopathy. The rearrangement links TRBV28 to TRBJ1-2, with 10 bases aligning to TRBD1. CDR3: CASRVGTGVDGYTF. The CDR3 region has the DNA TGTGCCAGCAGGGTCGGGACAGGGGTCGATGGCTACACCTTC.